One sample yielded the 2 T cell receptor beta chains listed below, sequenced in a study of esophageal squamous cell carcinoma under preoperative chemotherapy. TCRdb reprocessed the PCR reads with MiXCR, giving one entry per CDR3 protein. This sample yields about 19,000 distinct CDR3 sequences, of which more than 45% are seen a single time; 25% to 30% belongs to the top ten. The time point: after preoperative PTX-NDP chemotherapy. This specimen was collected from a patient given preoperative chemotherapy. Source of these receptors: a human donor with esophageal squamous cell carcinoma. The donor label of this sample is uncertain.

Note on this clonotype: A junction end diverges from the germline sequence, so it may reflect a read error. This chain connects TRBV20-1 to TRBJ2-5, with D possibly being TRBD1 (5 bases). The germline V gene has CDR1 DFQATT and CDR2 SNEGSKA (reference sequence). This CDR3 region has 12 residues. The CDR3 loop reads CSARVVGATRYF. DNA for the CDR3: TGCAGTGCTAGAGTGGTAGGGGCGACCCGGTACTTC.

There are a few counts of this clonotype. V usage is TRBV6-4 and J usage is TRBJ1-1; the D gene is possibly TRBD1 (6 bases). Germline CDR1 MRHNA, CDR2 SNTAGT. This CDR3 is 13 amino acids long. Trimming shortened V by 6 bases and J by 1 base, and 9 bases separated the two germline ends. The CDR3 sequence: CASSPTGNTEAFF. The CDR3 DNA follows: TGTGCCAGCAGCCCGACAGGGAACACTGAAGCTTTCTTT.